These 32 T cell receptor beta chains originate from one sample sequenced in a study of T cell changes during pregnancy in multiple sclerosis. Clones were sequenced by immunoSEQ multiplex PCR, and TCRdb holds only the in-frame ones, with some missing. The table has about 42,000 clones, around four fifths seen once. The input for sequencing was CD4+ T cells from peripheral blood mononuclear cells, taken before pregnancy. The source of these receptors is a female donor with multiple sclerosis, enrolled in a pregnancy study.

The chain joins TRBV10-2 to TRBJ2-2, with 9 positions matching TRBD1. This CDR3 has 15 residues. Per germline, CDR1 WSHSY and CDR2 SAAADI. With 6 bases clipped from V and 3 bases from J, the junction kept 5 bases outside the gene matches. CDR3 in DNA: TGCGCCAGCAGGACAGGGACAGGGTACACCGGGGAGCTGTTTTTT. The encoded protein is CASRTGTGYTGELFF.

This chain links TRBV11-2 with TRBJ2-1; D is unresolved. Per the germline V gene, CDR1 is SGHAT and CDR2 is FQNNGV. CDR3 length equals 13 residues. Trimming pared 1 base from V and 10 bases from J, leaving 11 bases between. The CDR3 loop reads CASSLVERNEQFF. DNA of the CDR3: TGTGCCAGCAGCTTAGTGGAGAGGAACGAGCAGTTCTTC.

This chain connects TRBV5-4 to TRBJ2-7; 7 bases are shared with TRBD1. Germline lookup yields CDR1 SGHNT and CDR2 YYREEE (reference sequence). The CDR3 extends over 12 amino acids. The ends lost 4 bases at V and 7 bases at J; junction bases unmatched: 5. Here the CDR3 reads CASSPRQGEQYF. CDR3 nucleotides: TGTGCCAGCAGCCCCAGACAGGGAGAGCAGTACTTC.

This clone was counted a single time. V is TRBV21-1 and J is TRBJ1-1. TRBV21-1 is noted as a pseudogene. CDR3 length: 16 amino acids. CDR3: CASSKRGGEGDTEAFF. DNA for the CDR3: TGTGCCAGCAGCAAAAGGGGAGGGGAGGGCGACACTGAAGCTTTCTTT.

This rearrangement joins TRBV19 to TRBJ1-2, with 8 bases identical to TRBD1. V gave up 6 bases and J gave up 7 bases; unmatched junction bases: 7. The CDR3 has 13 residues. Germline V gives CDR1 LNHDA, CDR2 SQIVND (reference sequence). The CDR3 reads CASRRGQGSGYTF. The CDR3 region has the DNA TGTGCCAGTAGGAGAGGACAGGGATCTGGCTACACCTTC. Full variable domain (remainder filled in from reference TRBV19 and TRBJ1-2): DGGITQSPKYLFRKEGQNVTLSCEQNLNHDAMYWYRQDPGQGLRLIYYSQIVNDFQKGDIAEGYSVSREKKESFPLTVTSAQKNPTAFYLCASRRGQGSGYTFGSGTRLTVV.

This chain connects TRBV29-1 to TRBJ1-1; tentative D call: TRBD1 (6 bases). Germline lookup yields CDR1 SQVTM and CDR2 ANQGSEA. Between the trimmed V and J ends, which lost 4 bases and 3 bases, there was a span of 9 bases. The CDR3 spans 12 residues. CDR3 residues: CSVVRTDTEAFF. The CDR3 DNA reads TGCAGCGTTGTGAGGACAGACACTGAAGCTTTCTTT.

Notes on this clone: Other nucleotide sequences in the sample specify the same CDR3. The V call is TRBV6-5, the J call TRBJ2-7; D is possibly TRBD2 (5 bases). V gave up 0 bases and J gave up 7 bases, with 16 bases separating them. This CDR3 is 15 amino acids long. Germline CDR1 reads MNHEY; CDR2 reads SVGAGI. The CDR3 sequence: CASSYSSWQPGEQYF. CDR3 bases: TGTGCCAGCAGTTACTCGTCGTGGCAGCCGGGGGAGCAGTACTTC.

In its sample, this clone was seen a few times. The rearrangement uses TRBV5-5 and TRBJ1-1, with a tentative D call TRBD1 (6 bases). From germline, CDR1 is SGHKS and CDR2 YYEKEE (reference sequence). V dropped 2 bases and J dropped 2 bases, with 13 bases sitting between them. CDR3 length: 15 amino acids. As DNA, the CDR3 is TGTGCCAGCAGCTTTATCCCAGGGGATAACACTGAAGCTTTCTTT. Its translation is CASSFIPGDNTEAFF. The variable domain in full, with the rest retrieved from reference TRBV5-5 and TRBJ1-1, is DAGVTQSPTHLIKTRGQQVTLRCSPISGHKSVSWYQQVLGQGPQFIFQYYEKEERGRGNFPDRFSARQFPNYSSELNVNALLLGDSALYLCASSFIPGDNTEAFFGQGTRLTVV.

The chain joins TRBV6-1 to TRBJ1-2; 7 bases match TRBD1. V lost 7 bases and J lost 4; bases outside the gene matches: 6. This CDR3 is built from 13 residues. CDR1 is MNHNS and CDR2 is SASEGT in the germline V gene. This chain's CDR3 is CASTTGVFYGYTF. CDR3 in DNA: TGTGCCAGCACCACAGGGGTATTCTATGGCTACACCTTC.

This clone has a handful of counts. The chain joins TRBV5-1 to TRBJ1-1; perhaps TRBD1 as D (5 bases). Germline-derived CDR1 and CDR2 are SGHRS and YFSETQ. CDR3 length equals 14 residues. Trimming took off 2 bases at V and 7 bases at J, with 15 bases between the two ends. The CDR3 DNA follows: TGCGCCAGCAGCTTTTCCGGGACTGACCGTGAAGCTTTCTTT. It yields the protein CASSFSGTDREAFF.

The V and J genes are TRBV19 and TRBJ2-7; D possibly corresponds to TRBD1 (6 bases). Trimming removed 3 bases at V and 0 bases at J, with 12 bases between. Per the germline V gene, CDR1 is LNHDA and CDR2 is SQIVND (reference sequence). The CDR3 consists of 15 residues. CDR3 region: CASSMTGRASYEQYF. CDR3 bases: TGTGCCAGTAGTATGACAGGAAGGGCCTCCTACGAGCAGTACTTC.

A note on this clone: With a much larger clone just one base away, this may be a read error. Different DNA sequences within this sample yield the same CDR3. The chain joins TRBV5-1 to TRBJ1-2; TRBD1 aligns across 9 bases. The germline V gene encodes CDR1 SGHRS and CDR2 YFSETQ. The CDR3 has 15 residues. Trimming at V came to 2 bases and at J to 7 bases, leaving 9 bases not matched to a gene. CDR3 residues: CASSLAAGTGSGYTF. The CDR3, as DNA: TGCGCCAGCAGCTTAGCGGCCGGGACAGGGTCTGGCTACACCTTC.

This clone was detected only a few times. V usage is TRBV4-2 and J usage is TRBJ1-6; D might be TRBD1 (5 bases). V was cut by 0 bases and J by 7 bases, with 13 bases left in between. The CDR3 is 16 residues long. Germline CDR1 reads LGHNA; CDR2 reads YNFKEQ. The CDR3 protein is CASSQDGGTHNSPLHF. CDR3 DNA: TGTGCCAGCAGCCAAGATGGGGGGACGCACAATTCACCCCTCCACTTT.

V and J are TRBV30 and TRBJ1-1; D might be TRBD1 (6 bases). Germline loops: CDR1 GTSNPN, CDR2 SVGIG (reference sequence). The CDR3 is 12 residues long. Trimming cost V 4 bases and J 2 bases, with 8 bases left between them. The CDR3 nucleotides are TGTGCCTGGAACAGGGCCAACACTGAAGCTTTCTTT. Translated, it gives CAWNRANTEAFF.

The CDR3 coding sequence is TGCGCCAGCAGCTTGTCGGGGTTCGACACTGAAGCTTTCTTT. Residues: CASSLSGFDTEAFF. This chain joins TRBV5-1 and TRBJ1-1; D call uncertain. The ends were cut back, 1 base at V and 3 bases at J, with 10 bases in the middle. Per the germline V gene, CDR1 is SGHRS and CDR2 is YFSETQ. The CDR3 spans 14 residues.

V usage is TRBV5-1 and J usage is TRBJ2-3, with D uncertain. Germline CDR1 reads SGHRS; CDR2 reads YFSETQ. The CDR3 has 13 residues. Trimming left V 2 bases short and J 6 bases short, with 10 bases between. The CDR3 is CASSFSSSDTQYF. CDR3 DNA sequence: TGCGCCAGCAGCTTTTCCTCGAGCGATACGCAGTATTTT.

The chain links TRBV5-4 to TRBJ2-1; no definite D call. The CDR3 consists of 13 residues. Germline CDR1 SGHNT, CDR2 YYREEE (reference sequence). Trimming took 0 bases from V and 5 from J, leaving 6 bases between them. DNA of the CDR3: TGTGCCAGCAGCTTGGACATGGACAATGAGCAGTTCTTC. Protein sequence: CASSLDMDNEQFF. Full variable domain (remainder filled in from reference TRBV5-4 and TRBJ2-1): ETGVTQSPTHLIKTRGQQVTLRCSSQSGHNTVSWYQQALGQGPQFIFQYYREEENGRGNFPPRFSGLQFPNYSSELNVNALELDDSALYLCASSLDMDNEQFFGPGTRLTVL.

This rearrangement joins TRBV18 to TRBJ2-5, with TRBD1 as a possible D gene (5 bases). The CDR3 is 15 residues long. V was shortened by 3 bases and J by 0 bases, with 11 bases between the two germline ends. Germline V gene data show CDR1 as KGHSH and CDR2 as LQKENI. The CDR3 region has the DNA TGTGCCAGCTCACCCCTGCAGGGTAACCAAGAGACCCAGTACTTC. It codes for CASSPLQGNQETQYF.

The chain joins TRBV11-1 to TRBJ2-1, with 9 nucleotides matching TRBD2. Germline values: CDR1 SGHAT, CDR2 FQDESV (reference sequence). The CDR3 loop spans 17 amino acids. Trimming took 1 base from V and 0 from J; bases not matched to a gene: 4. DNA for the CDR3: TGTGCCAGCAGCTTAGAACATAGCGGGGGCTCCTACAATGAGCAGTTCTTC. Residues: CASSLEHSGGSYNEQFF.

The genes are TRBV30 and TRBJ1-2; D may be TRBD1 (6 bases). The CDR3 totals 12 residues. Germline assignment: CDR1 GTSNPN and CDR2 SVGIG (reference sequence). V gave up 0 bases and J gave up 7 bases, with 9 bases separating them. DNA of the CDR3: TGTGCCTGGAGTGTAGGGGGTCGTGGCTACACCTTC. Translation: CAWSVGGRGYTF.

The chain links TRBV6-5 to TRBJ1-5; no firm D call. Trimming stripped 7 bases from V and 6 bases from J, with 13 bases between. CDR1 and CDR2 (germline): MNHEY, SVGAGI. This CDR3 has 13 amino acids. In DNA, the CDR3 is TGTGCCAGCATGACGGGGTTAGGTCAGCCCCAGCATTTT. Protein: CASMTGLGQPQHF.

V and J are TRBV7-9 and TRBJ2-3, with D perhaps matching TRBD1 (6 bases). The CDR3 runs to 15 residues. Trimming cost V 6 bases and J 4 bases, with 17 bases left between them. Germline V CDR1 and CDR2: SEHNR, FQNEAQ (reference sequence). CDR3 sequence: CASRESGDSADTQYF. CDR3 DNA sequence: TGTGCCAGCAGGGAGTCAGGGGATTCCGCAGATACGCAGTATTTT. Looking up the rest from reference TRBV7-9 and TRBJ2-3 gives the full variable domain: DTGVSQNPRHKITKRGQNVTFRCDPISEHNRLYWYRQTLGQGPEFLTYFQNEAQLEKSRLLSDRFSAERPKGSFSTLEIQRTEQGDSAMYLCASRESGDSADTQYFGPGTRLTVL.

This chain joins TRBV7-9 and TRBJ1-2; possible D gene TRBD1, 6 bases. Germline V gene data show CDR1 as SEHNR and CDR2 as FQNEAQ (reference sequence). This CDR3 is 14 amino acids long. The V gene lost 7 bases and the J gene lost 5 bases, with 17 bases spanning the gap. The CDR3 DNA reads as TGTGCCAGCAAAGACGCACAGGGTTTATATGGCTACACCTTC. Its protein product is CASKDAQGLYGYTF.

The chain is built from TRBV6-4 and TRBJ2-2, with D tentatively TRBD2 (6 bases). The CDR3 loop spans 14 amino acids. Per the germline V gene, CDR1 is MRHNA and CDR2 is SNTAGT. V was shortened by 10 bases and J by 1 base, with 13 bases between the two germline ends. CDR3 protein: CATQRRVNTGELFF. DNA for the CDR3: TGTGCCACCCAGCGGAGGGTGAACACCGGGGAGCTGTTTTTT.

The chain links TRBV7-6 to TRBJ1-1, with a possible D match to TRBD1 (5 bases). The CDR3 is 17 amino acids. Germline lookup yields CDR1 SGHVS and CDR2 FNYEAQ. Trimming cost V 1 base and J 4 bases, with 19 bases left between them. In DNA, the CDR3 is TGTGCCAGCAGCTTAGAATCGATGGAGGGGTGGAGCACTGAAGCTTTCTTT. Translation gives CASSLESMEGWSTEAFF.

This rearrangement joins TRBV2 to TRBJ2-2; TRBD1 is a possible D gene (5 bases). Germline V gene lookup returns CDR1 SNHLY and CDR2 FYNNEI. The CDR3 has 15 residues. V was trimmed by 7 bases and J by 3 bases, leaving 15 bases between them. The CDR3 loop is CASNTAVGDTGELFF. The DNA for the CDR3 is TGTGCCAGCAACACCGCGGTAGGGGACACCGGGGAGCTGTTTTTT.

The rearrangement links TRBV6-1 to TRBJ1-3, with a tentative D call TRBD1 (5 bases). Per germline, CDR1 MNHNS and CDR2 SASEGT. The CDR3 covers 13 residues. V lost 11 bases and J 4 bases, leaving 15 bases between the germline ends. In DNA form, the CDR3 reads TGTGCCGGCGCGGGGGATTTGGGAAACACCATATATTTT. Translating it yields CAGAGDLGNTIYF.

This sequence joins TRBV14 and TRBJ1-4, with D possibly TRBD1 on 6 matching bases. V lost 1 base to trimming and J lost 8 bases, with 11 bases between them. CDR3 length equals 14 residues. Germline CDR1 and CDR2: SGHDN and FVKESK. CDR3: CASSQARGEEKLFF. CDR3 bases: TGTGCCAGCAGCCAAGCCAGGGGAGAGGAAAAACTGTTTTTT.

The chain combines TRBV10-3 with TRBJ2-5; TRBD2 matches at 7 bases. The V gene end was trimmed by 8 bases and the J gene end by 5 bases; junction bases not matched to a gene: 2. Germline assignment: CDR1 ENHRY and CDR2 SYGVKD. CDR3 length equals 11 residues. CDR3 residues: CAIGREETQYF. In DNA, the CDR3 is TGTGCCATCGGGCGGGAGGAGACCCAGTACTTC.

The V gene is TRBV5-4, the J gene TRBJ2-2, with a possible D match to TRBD2 (5 bases). CDR3 length: 16 residues. CDR1 is SGHNT, CDR2 YYREEE, per germline (reference sequence). V was cut by 2 bases and J by 1 base, with 12 bases left in between. The CDR3 sequence is CASSFGLGGNTGELFF. The CDR3 coding sequence is TGTGCCAGCAGCTTCGGACTTGGCGGGAACACCGGGGAGCTGTTTTTT.

The CDR3 reads CASSLPRSSYGYTF. The CDR3 coding sequence is TGTGCCAGCAGTTTACCTCGGTCAAGCTATGGCTACACCTTC. The chain is built from TRBV28 and TRBJ1-2; D remains unclear. Germline CDR1 reads MDHEN; CDR2 reads SYDVKM. Trimming took 2 bases from V and 4 from J, leaving 11 bases between them. This CDR3 contains 14 residues.

This chain connects TRBV19 to TRBJ1-4; possibly TRBD1 for D (5 bases). This CDR3 is built from 13 residues. V shed 6 bases and J shed 8 bases, with 13 bases lying between them. In germline, CDR1 is LNHDA, CDR2 SQIVND (reference sequence). CDR3 in amino acids: CASRGSGGEKLFF. As DNA, the CDR3 is TGTGCCAGTAGGGGGTCGGGGGGAGAAAAACTGTTTTTT.